This is a list of T cell receptor beta chains from one sample in a study of brain T cells in children with intractable seizures. Sequencing used immunoSEQ multiplex PCR; TCRdb keeps in-frame clones, though not all of them. Seen here are around 340,000 clones, 85% to 95% observed once, and the top ten hold 5% to 7%. This specimen consisted of peripheral blood, obtained 5 to 6 months after surgery. These receptors were obtained from a boy younger than two with tuberous sclerosis and intractable seizures. Each CDR3 is given with its conserved first and last residue. The D gene is left open where the match is weak. Size is omitted from some rows. Given values are once, few, many or a class for expanded clones.

d_call,clone_size,j_call,v_call,cdr3_aa,cdr3_nt
TRBD1,NA,TRBJ2-3,TRBV7-9,CASSLDRGTDTQYF,TGTGCCAGCAGCCTAGACAGGGGGACAGATACGCAGTATTTT
NA,NA,TRBJ1-5,TRBV4-2,CASSQETFWPQHF,TGTGCCAGCAGCCAAGAAACGTTTTGGCCCCAGCATTTT
TRBD1,NA,TRBJ1-2,TRBV2,CASSRGTGGYTF,TGTGCCAGCAGTCGCGGGACAGGGGGCTACACCTTC
NA,NA,TRBJ1-1,TRBV7-9,CASSSQGFEAFF,TGTGCCAGCAGCTCCCAGGGATTTGAAGCTTTCTTT
TRBD2,NA,TRBJ2-1,TRBV19,CASRGSGSTIGRDEQFF,TGTGCCAGTCGTGGTAGCGGGAGTACTATTGGTAGGGATGAGCAGTTCTTC
NA,NA,TRBJ1-1,TRBV24-1,CATSDQGWTEAFF,TGTGCCACCAGTGACCAGGGATGGACTGAAGCTTTCTTT
TRBD1,NA,TRBJ2-6,TRBV24-1,CATSDSITGGTGANVLTF,TGTGCCACCAGTGATAGCATAACAGGGGGCACAGGGGCCAACGTCCTGACTTTC
NA,NA,TRBJ2-7,TRBV6-6,CASSYHVSTYEQYF,TGTGCCAGCAGTTACCATGTTAGCACCTACGAGCAGTACTTC
TRBD1,NA,TRBJ1-3,TRBV5-6,CASSPGTGGYWSSGNTIYF,TGTGCCAGCAGCCCGGGGACAGGGGGCTATTGGAGCTCTGGAAACACCATATATTTT
NA,NA,TRBJ2-1,TRBV7-6,CASSLGGPYNEQFF,TGTGCCAGCAGCTTAGGGGGACCTTACAATGAGCAGTTCTTC
TRBD2,NA,TRBJ2-1,TRBV4-2,CASSQDGLRSSGYNEQFF,TGTGCCAGCAGCCAAGATGGCTTAAGGTCTAGCGGATACAATGAGCAGTTCTTC
TRBD1,NA,TRBJ2-7,TRBV6-5,CASRQTGERLEQYF,TGTGCCAGCAGGCAGACAGGGGAACGGCTCGAGCAGTACTTC
NA,NA,TRBJ2-1,TRBV5-1,CASSLANLASNEQFF,TGCGCCAGCAGCTTGGCCAATCTAGCCAGCAATGAGCAGTTCTTC
TRBD2,NA,TRBJ2-3,TRBV7-8,CASGTSGGGGTDTQYF,TGTGCCAGCGGGACTAGCGGGGGAGGTGGCACAGATACGCAGTATTTT
NA,NA,TRBJ1-4,TRBV4-2,CASSQVSRGSEKLFF,TGTGCCAGCAGCCAAGTATCGAGGGGTAGCGAAAAACTGTTTTTT
NA,NA,TRBJ1-5,TRBV7-2,CASSLHSDYSNQPQHF,TGTGCCAGCAGCCTCCACAGTGACTATAGCAATCAGCCCCAGCATTTT
TRBD1,NA,TRBJ2-4,TRBV30,CAGSRGLAKNIQYF,TGTGCCGGATCCAGGGGGCTAGCCAAAAACATTCAGTACTTC
TRBD2,NA,TRBJ2-7,TRBV11-2,CASSPAGLAGGNEQYF,TGTGCCAGCAGCCCAGCGGGACTAGCGGGAGGAAACGAGCAGTACTTC
NA,NA,TRBJ2-7,TRBV25-1,CASSEDYDRRTYEQYF,TGTGCCAGCAGTGAAGATTACGACAGGCGTACCTACGAGCAGTACTTC
NA,few,TRBJ1-3,TRBV6-4,CASNHSLSGNTIYF,TGTGCCAGCAATCACTCTCTCTCTGGAAACACCATATATTTT
NA,NA,TRBJ1-5,TRBV19,CASTIDFRTFNQPQHF,TGTGCCAGTACCATTGACTTCCGGACTTTTAATCAGCCCCAGCATTTT
NA,NA,TRBJ2-7,TRBV6-5,CASPPVRVREQYF,TGTGCCAGCCCCCCGGTCAGGGTAAGGGAGCAGTACTTC
TRBD1,NA,TRBJ2-3,TRBV24-1,CATSDRRGAGTGVSDTQYF,TGTGCCACCAGTGATCGGCGAGGCGCGGGGACAGGGGTTTCAGATACGCAGTATTTT
NA,NA,TRBJ2-7,TRBV5-6,CASNRRGGYEQYF,TGTGCCAGCAACCGCAGGGGAGGCTACGAGCAGTACTTC
NA,NA,TRBJ1-6,TRBV5-4,CASSLAGSPYNSPLHF,TGTGCCAGCAGCTTGGCAGGGAGCCCCTATAATTCACCCCTCCACTTT
NA,NA,TRBJ1-6,TRBV5-1,CASSLVAGSPLHF,TGCGCCAGCAGCTTGGTAGCGGGGTCACCCCTCCACTTT
TRBD1,NA,TRBJ2-7,TRBV11-2,CASSTLRDRGYEQYF,TGTGCCAGCAGCACTCTCCGGGACAGGGGCTACGAGCAGTACTTC
TRBD2,NA,TRBJ2-7,TRBV28,CASRERLAGDYEQYF,TGTGCCAGCAGAGAGAGACTAGCGGGAGACTACGAGCAGTACTTC
NA,NA,TRBJ2-6,TRBV28,CASSLWSRENSGANVLTF,TGTGCCAGCAGTTTATGGTCCAGGGAGAACTCTGGGGCCAACGTCCTGACTTTC
NA,NA,TRBJ1-5,TRBV23-1,CASSQSFGQSNQPQHF,TGCGCCAGCAGTCAATCTTTTGGACAGAGCAATCAGCCCCAGCATTTT
NA,NA,TRBJ1-1,TRBV2,CASFRPPSTEAFF,TGTGCCAGCTTCCGGCCCCCCTCTACTGAAGCTTTCTTT
NA,NA,TRBJ2-1,TRBV21-1,CATTDADNEQFF,TGTGCCACTACGGACGCCGACAATGAGCAGTTCTTC